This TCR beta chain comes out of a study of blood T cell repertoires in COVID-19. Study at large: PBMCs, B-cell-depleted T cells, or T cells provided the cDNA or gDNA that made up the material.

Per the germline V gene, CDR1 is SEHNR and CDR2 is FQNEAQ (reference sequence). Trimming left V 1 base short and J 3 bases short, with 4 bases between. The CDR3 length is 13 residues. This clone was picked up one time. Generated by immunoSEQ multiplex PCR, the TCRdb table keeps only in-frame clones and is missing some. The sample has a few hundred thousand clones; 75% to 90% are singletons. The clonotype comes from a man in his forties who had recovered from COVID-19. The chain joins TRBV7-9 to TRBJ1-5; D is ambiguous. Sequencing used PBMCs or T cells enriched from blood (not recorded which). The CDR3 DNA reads TGTGCCAGCAGCTTAGGGCTCAATCAGCCCCAGCATTTT. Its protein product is CASSLGLNQPQHF.